This is a list of T cell receptor beta chains from one sample in a study of cytomegalovirus exposure and HLA in healthy donors. Assay used: immunoSEQ multiplex PCR; TCRdb lists only in-frame clones, some missing. The table shows some 110,000 clones, with around 86% occurring only once. The specimen was PBMCs. These receptor sequences come from a man between 18 and 35 years old in good health and CMV-seronegative. The CDR3 runs from the conserved cysteine through the conserved F or W. The D gene is left open where the match is weak. Clone size appears in some rows only: once, few, many, or a class for an expanded clone.

>TRBJ2-2|.|TRBV5-8|TRBD1
TGTGCCAGCAGCCAAGGACAGGACACCGGGGAGCTGTTTTTT
CASSQGQDTGELFF
>TRBJ2-3|.|TRBV25-1|.
TGTGCCAGCAGTGAAACGGCGGGTACGCAGTATTTT
CASSETAGTQYF
>TRBJ1-1|once|TRBV30|.
TGTGCCTGGAGTGTACTTACTATGAACACTGAAGCTTTCTTT
CAWSVLTMNTEAFF
>TRBJ2-5|.|TRBV5-4|TRBD1
TGTGCCAGCAGCTTGCCGGGACAGGGGGCAAAACACCAAGAGACCCAGTACTTC
CASSLPGQGAKHQETQYF
>TRBJ1-4|.|TRBV5-6|.
TGTGCCAGCAGCTTGGACCCGTCAGGGCTTAATGAAAAACTGTTTTTT
CASSLDPSGLNEKLFF
>TRBJ1-5|.|TRBV2|TRBD1
TGTGCCAGCAGAGCGCCGCCGGGACAGGGGGCGGTGGGTCAGCCCCAGCATTTT
CASRAPPGQGAVGQPQHF
>TRBJ2-6|.|TRBV2|TRBD1
TGTGCCAGCAGTGAAGCGGGGACAGTCTCTGGGGCCAACGTCCTGACTTTC
CASSEAGTVSGANVLTF
>TRBJ2-5|.|TRBV7-2|.
TGTGCCAGCAGCTTAGCGTCGGGAGCGAGAACTGAGACCCAGTACTTC
CASSLASGARTETQYF
>TRBJ1-4|.|TRBV2|.
TGTGCCAGCAGTGGGCCAGAATTTGCAACTAATGAAAAACTGTTTTTT
CASSGPEFATNEKLFF
>TRBJ2-7|.|TRBV6-5|TRBD1
TGTGCCAGCAGTAACGGACAGGGAATGTACGAGCAGTACTTC
CASSNGQGMYEQYF
>TRBJ2-2|.|TRBV7-6|TRBD2
TGTGCCAGCAGCTTGCGGACTAGCGGGAGGGCCGACACCGGGGAGCTGTTTTTT
CASSLRTSGRADTGELFF
>TRBJ1-2|few|TRBV5-1|.
TGCGCCAGCAGGGAGACAGTGAACTATGGCTACACCTTC
CASRETVNYGYTF
>TRBJ1-1|.|TRBV11-2|.
TGTGCCAGCAGCCTAGGGAACAGACACACTGAAGCTTTCTTT
CASSLGNRHTEAFF
>TRBJ1-2|few|TRBV30|.
TGTGCCTGGAGCCAAGGGAGGAACTATGGCTACACCTTC
CAWSQGRNYGYTF
>TRBJ2-7|.|TRBV7-8|TRBD2
TGTGCCAGCAGCTTAGTGGCTAGCGGGAAGGAGCAGTACTTC
CASSLVASGKEQYF
>TRBJ2-7|.|TRBV5-1|.
TGCGCCAGCAGCCCCCCGGGGACCGCGGGGGAGCAGTACTTC
CASSPPGTAGEQYF
>TRBJ2-3|many|TRBV6-4|TRBD2
TGTGCCAGCAGTGCTAGCGGGGGGGGCACAGATACGCAGTATTTT
CASSASGGGTDTQYF
>TRBJ1-2|few|TRBV4-1|.
TGCGCCAGCAGCCAACAGGGGATCGGCTACACCTTC
CASSQQGIGYTF
>TRBJ2-1|.|TRBV29-1|TRBD1
TGCAGCGTAATCGGGACAGGGGTCAACAATGAGCAGTTCTTC
CSVIGTGVNNEQFF
>TRBJ1-5|.|TRBV7-2|.
TGTGCCAGCAGCGTCCGGGGGAATCAGCCCCAGCATTTT
CASSVRGNQPQHF
>TRBJ1-2|.|TRBV6-5|TRBD1
TGTGCCAGCAGTTACAGTGGACAGGGGAATATTGGCTACACCTTC
CASSYSGQGNIGYTF
>TRBJ2-7|.|TRBV10-3|TRBD1
TGTGCCATCAGTGAGCCGGACAGGACCACCTACGAGCAGTACTTC
CAISEPDRTTYEQYF
>TRBJ1-2|.|TRBV6-1|.
TGTGCCAGCAGCCTGGGGCAATCCTATGGCTACACCTTC
CASSLGQSYGYTF
>TRBJ1-2|.|TRBV5-4|.
TGTGCCAGCAGCCTGAGGGAGGGAATGGGGGGGTATGGCTACACCTTC
CASSLREGMGGYGYTF
>TRBJ2-3|.|TRBV28|TRBD2
TGTGCCAGCAGTTTAGCGGGGGGGGCGGCAGATACGCAGTATTTT
CASSLAGGAADTQYF
>TRBJ2-1|once|TRBV27|TRBD2
TGTGCCAGCACTGGACTAGAAGGGAACAATGAGCAGTTCTTC
CASTGLEGNNEQFF
>TRBJ2-2|.|TRBV2|.
TGTGCCAGCAGCCGGGGCTACAGGGCGGGCACCGGGGAGCTGTTTTTT
CASSRGYRAGTGELFF
>TRBJ1-3|once|TRBV11-2|.
TGTGCCAGCAGCACTACAGGTTCTGGAAACACCATATATTTT
CASSTTGSGNTIYF
>TRBJ1-2|.|TRBV6-1|.
TGTGCCAGCAGACTCGGACAGACTAACTATGGCTACACCTTC
CASRLGQTNYGYTF
>TRBJ1-3|.|TRBV5-1|.
TGCGCCAGCAGCCCCGCGGGGGGCAGTCCTGGAAACACCATATATTTT
CASSPAGGSPGNTIYF
>TRBJ2-1|.|TRBV30|TRBD1
TGTGCCTGGGGGACAGGGTCGTACAATGAGCAGTTCTTC
CAWGTGSYNEQFF
>TRBJ2-5|.|TRBV5-1|TRBD1
TGCGCCAGCAGCTTGGTAGCAGGGGGCCTCCAAGAGACCCAGTACTTC
CASSLVAGGLQETQYF
>TRBJ2-7|.|TRBV5-4|TRBD2
TGTGCCAGCAGCTCTCGGACTAGTCTCGCCGAGCAGTACTTC
CASSSRTSLAEQYF
>TRBJ1-6|few|TRBV7-2|.
TGTGCCGGCGGGGGGGGTCGTAATTCACCCCTCCACTTT
CAGGGGRNSPLHF
>TRBJ1-2|.|TRBV5-1|.
TGCGCCAGCAGCCCACCTTCGGGGGTTGACTATGGCTACACCTTC
CASSPPSGVDYGYTF
>TRBJ2-5|.|TRBV6-6|TRBD2
TGTGCCAGCAGTCCGCGGGGGGCGACACAAGAGACCCAGTACTTC
CASSPRGATQETQYF
>TRBJ2-1|.|TRBV19|TRBD1
TGTGCCAGTAGTACGGCCGGGACAGGATACAATGAGCAGTTCTTC
CASSTAGTGYNEQFF
>TRBJ2-7|.|TRBV5-1|.
TGCGCCAGCAGCTTGGGGGCAGGGGACGAGCAGTACTTC
CASSLGAGDEQYF
>TRBJ2-1|.|TRBV5-1|TRBD1
TGCGCCAGCAATCCGGGACAGACTATCAATGAGCAGTTCTTC
CASNPGQTINEQFF
>TRBJ2-7|.|TRBV7-9|TRBD2
TGTGCCAGCAGCTTAGTCGTTGCGGGAGGGCCGGGGTACGAGCAGTACTTC
CASSLVVAGGPGYEQYF
>TRBJ1-1|.|TRBV5-5|.
TGTGCCAGCAGCCCTTCGGTCCGGGGAGCTTTCTTT
CASSPSVRGAFF
>TRBJ2-3|.|TRBV5-4|TRBD1
TGTGCCAGCAGCTTATCGTCCAGGACAGGGGTTTTTGGTACGCAGTATTTT
CASSLSSRTGVFGTQYF